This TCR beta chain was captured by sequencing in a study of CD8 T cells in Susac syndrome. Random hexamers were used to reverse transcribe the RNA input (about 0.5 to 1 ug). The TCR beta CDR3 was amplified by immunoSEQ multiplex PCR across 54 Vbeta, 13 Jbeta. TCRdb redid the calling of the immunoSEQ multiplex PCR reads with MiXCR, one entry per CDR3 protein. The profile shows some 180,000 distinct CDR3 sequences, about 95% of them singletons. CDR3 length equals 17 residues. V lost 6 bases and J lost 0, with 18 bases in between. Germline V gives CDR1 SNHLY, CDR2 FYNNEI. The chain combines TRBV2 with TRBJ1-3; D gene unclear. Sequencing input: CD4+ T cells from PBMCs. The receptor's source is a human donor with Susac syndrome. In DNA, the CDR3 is TGTGCCAGCAGCGGAAGGTCTCAGACCGCCTCTGGAAACACCATATATTTT. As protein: CASSGRSQTASGNTIYF.